This TCR beta chain comes out of a study of PD-1 blockade in classical Hodgkin lymphoma. Study-level findings and limits: Complete responders' diversity at baseline resembled that of newly diagnosed patients. Underlying causes for the observed repertoire differences were not defined, possibly disease activity or prior therapy. The study reported lower baseline TCR diversity in newly diagnosed patients than in healthy donors.

The table lists this clone with a few counts. Its antigen is undetermined. The table came from immunoSEQ multiplex PCR; TCRdb's copy has only in-frame clones and leaves some out. The sample contains tens of thousands of clones, 83% of which appear only once. The time point denotes: cycle 4 day 1 (C4D1), after around six weeks of nivolumab. Each patient experienced a relapse that followed autologous stem cell transplantation, and brentuximab vedotin exposure varied. Best outcomes ranged across complete response, partial response and progressive disease. Germline lookup yields CDR1 SGDLS and CDR2 YYNGEE. V lost 0 bases, J lost 2 bases, and 12 bases lay in between. CDR3 length: 16 amino acids.

The sample was peripheral blood mononuclear cells (PBMCs), taken before the fourth cycle of nivolumab. V gene TRBV9 combines with J gene TRBJ1-3; no reliable D call. The TCR originated in a human donor with classical Hodgkin lymphoma. CDR3 nucleotide sequence: TGTGCCAGCAGCGTAGAGGTGGGCTGGGCTGGAAACACCATATATTTT. Its protein is CASSVEVGWAGNTIYF.